Following are 5 T cell receptor beta chains from one sample sequenced in a study of regulatory T cells in long-lasting Graves disease. Sample time point: newly diagnosed GD, antithyroid drugs for less than 3 months. Extracted PBMC RNA gave rise to the TCR library. Building of the TCR beta libraries involved iRepertoire HTBI primers and Arm-PCR of CDR3 regions. TCRdb re-derived calls from the multiplex PCR reads in MiXCR, one entry per CDR3 protein. The sample has fewer than 500,000 distinct CDR3 sequences, about a sixth seen once. This sample was also put to use in a study of T cells in Graves' hyperthyroidism and ophthalmopathy.

Sequenced material: peripheral blood mononuclear cells (PBMCs), taken at new diagnosis, from a patient treated with antithyroid drugs. Every receptor here comes from a man aged 35-49 years with Graves disease.

Ten or more counts support this clonotype. The chain recombines TRBV28 with TRBJ2-2, with D possibly matching TRBD1 (5 bases). The CDR3 sequence is 15 residues long. The V end lost 2 bases, the J end lost 5 bases, and 12 bases lay between the germline ends. Germline loops: CDR1 MDHEN, CDR2 SYDVKM. Here the CDR3 reads CASSLRSGLTGELFF. CDR3 in DNA: TGTGCCAGCAGTTTACGATCAGGGCTGACCGGGGAGCTGTTTTTT.

The chain links TRBV7-9 to TRBJ1-5, with D perhaps matching TRBD1 (5 bases). Germline V lookup: CDR1 SEHNR, CDR2 FQNEAQ (reference sequence). The CDR3 length is 17 residues. Trimming cost V 1 base and J 8 bases, with 21 bases left between them. DNA for the CDR3: TGTGCCAGCAGCTTAGGTATGGGGACCCGCTTTGTAGAGCCCCAGCATTTT. Encoded protein: CASSLGMGTRFVEPQHF.

This clonotype has a count of ten or more. V is TRBV20-1 and J is TRBJ1-1; 8 bases are shared with TRBD1. V was pared by 5 bases and J by 6 bases, with 5 bases of the junction left unmatched. The CDR3 spans 12 residues. Germline-derived CDR1 and CDR2 are DFQATT and SNEGSKA (reference sequence). The CDR3 sequence: CSAPPQGAEAFF. The CDR3 coding sequence is TGCAGTGCTCCCCCACAGGGGGCTGAAGCTTTCTTT.

The J gene is TRBJ2-7, the V gene TRBV7-9; D might be TRBD2 (6 bases). Germline lookup yields CDR1 SEHNR and CDR2 FQNEAQ (reference sequence). V lost 3 bases, J lost 2 bases, and 14 bases lay in between. The CDR3 is 15 residues long. In DNA, the CDR3 is TGTGCCAGCAGCTTTTGGGGGGAGGTTACCTACGAGCAGTACTTC. Its protein is CASSFWGEVTYEQYF.

The chain combines TRBV10-1 with TRBJ1-2; D possibly corresponds to TRBD1 (6 bases). V lost 0 bases to trimming and J lost 7 bases, with 9 bases between them. CDR1 WNHNN and CDR2 SYGVQD come from the germline V gene (reference sequence). The CDR3 is made up of 13 amino acids. The CDR3 loop is CASSESMGAGYTF. The CDR3 DNA is TGCGCCAGCAGTGAGTCGATGGGGGCTGGCTACACCTTC.